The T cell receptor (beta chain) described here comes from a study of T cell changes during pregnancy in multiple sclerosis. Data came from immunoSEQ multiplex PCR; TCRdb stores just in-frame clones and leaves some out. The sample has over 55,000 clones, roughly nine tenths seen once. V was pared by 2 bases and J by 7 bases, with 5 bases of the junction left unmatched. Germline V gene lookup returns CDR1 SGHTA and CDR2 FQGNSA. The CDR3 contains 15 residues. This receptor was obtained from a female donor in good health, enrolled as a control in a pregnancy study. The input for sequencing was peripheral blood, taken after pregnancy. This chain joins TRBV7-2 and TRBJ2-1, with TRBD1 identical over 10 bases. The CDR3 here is CASSLNGQGGNEQFF. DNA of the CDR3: TGTGCCAGCAGCTTAAATGGACAGGGGGGAAATGAGCAGTTCTTC.